This TCR beta chain was captured by sequencing in a study of blood T cell repertoires in COVID-19. Across the study: The cDNA or gDNA used as material had been derived from T cells, B-cell-depleted T cells, or PBMCs.

Per the original methods: Reference gene primer amplification gave nucleated cell count estimates. Clones were read by immunoSEQ multiplex PCR, and TCRdb kept only the in-frame ones, dropping some. Clonal size and the V and J genes are those of that table, whereas D and trimming came from the DNA. The data show about 170,000 clones, less than 85% seen once. This clone was observed a few times. Specimen: peripheral blood. The source is a woman aged 80 or older with acute or convalescent COVID-19.

The CDR3 reads CASSLEGPISGNTIYF. DNA for the CDR3: TGTGCCAGCAGTTTGGAGGGGCCGATCTCTGGAAACACCATATATTTT. V is TRBV27 and J is TRBJ1-3, with D perhaps TRBD1 (5 bases). CDR1 and CDR2 from the germline V gene are MNHEY and SMNVEV (reference sequence). V shed 3 bases and J shed 0 bases, with 12 bases lying between them. CDR3 length: 16 residues.